The source of this T cell receptor beta chain is a study of blood T cell repertoires in COVID-19. The junction had 7 bases not matched to a gene; V was cut back by 5 bases and J by 3 bases. The CDR3 has 15 amino acids. CDR1 and CDR2 from the germline V gene are MDHEN and SYDVKM. Source study methods: Estimation of nucleated cell counts was performed using reference gene primer amplification. TCRdb's table, derived via immunoSEQ multiplex PCR, lists solely in-frame clones and lacks some. V and J calls and clone size follow that table, whereas D and trimming were derived from the DNA. The sample holds over 300,000 clones, approximately 85% seen once. The study drew participants aged about 18 to 89 years from some 24 US areas. Assignment of participants to cohorts was predicated upon participant-reported clinical history.

This clonotype originated in a man aged 25-40 years who had recovered from COVID-19. This chain joins TRBV28 and TRBJ1-3; 7 positions match TRBD1. Sequencing input: PBMCs or T cells enriched from blood (not recorded which). In nucleotides, the CDR3 is TGTGCCAGCAGTATAAACAGGGGTGGTGGAAACACCATATATTTT. It yields the protein CASSINRGGGNTIYF.